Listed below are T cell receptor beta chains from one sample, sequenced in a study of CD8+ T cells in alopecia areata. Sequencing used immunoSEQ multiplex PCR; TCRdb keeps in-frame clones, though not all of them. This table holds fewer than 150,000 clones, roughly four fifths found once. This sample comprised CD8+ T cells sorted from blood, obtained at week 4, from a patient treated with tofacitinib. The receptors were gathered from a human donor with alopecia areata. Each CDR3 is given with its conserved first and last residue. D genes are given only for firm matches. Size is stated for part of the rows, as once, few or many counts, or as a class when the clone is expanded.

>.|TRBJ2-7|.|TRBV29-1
TGCAGCGTTGAGGGCAGGGACCACGAGCAGTACTTC
CSVEGRDHEQYF
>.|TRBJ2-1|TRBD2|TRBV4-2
TGTGCCAGCAGCCAAGAAGGGACTAGCGGGATATATGAGCAGTTCTTC
CASSQEGTSGIYEQFF
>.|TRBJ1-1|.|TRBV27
TGTGCCAGCAGTTTATCTCTAGGGTCCGGACTGGGAGCTTTCTTT
CASSLSLGSGLGAFF
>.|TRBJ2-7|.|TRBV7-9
TGTGCCAGCAGCCAGCACCGTGCAGGGGACCTTCGCGAGCAGTACTTC
CASSQHRAGDLREQYF
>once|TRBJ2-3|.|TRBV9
TGTGCCAGCAGCCTTTCACCGCCGACAGATACGCAGTATTTT
CASSLSPPTDTQYF
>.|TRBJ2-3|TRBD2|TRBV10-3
TGTGCCATCAGTGAGCTACTAGCGGAGGCCCTGTTGGGCACAGATACGCAGTATTTT
CAISELLAEALLGTDTQYF
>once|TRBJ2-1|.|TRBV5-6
TGTGCCAGCAGCTTGGCAAGGTCTGAGCAGTTCTTC
CASSLARSEQFF
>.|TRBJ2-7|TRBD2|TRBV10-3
TGTGCCATCAGCCTAGCGGGGGACTACGAGCAGTACTTC
CAISLAGDYEQYF
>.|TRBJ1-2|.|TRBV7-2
TGTGCCAGCAGCTTACGGTCTGGGCAGGGCTATGGCTACACCTTC
CASSLRSGQGYGYTF
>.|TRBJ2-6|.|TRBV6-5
TGTGCCAGCGGAGGGGGATCCGGGGCCAACGTCCTGACTTTC
CASGGGSGANVLTF
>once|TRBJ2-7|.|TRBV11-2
TGTGCCAGCAGCTTAACGGGGGAGCAGTACTTC
CASSLTGEQYF
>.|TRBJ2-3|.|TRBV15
TGTGCCACCAGCAGAGCTCCCCGAGAGGAAGATACGCAGTATTTT
CATSRAPREEDTQYF
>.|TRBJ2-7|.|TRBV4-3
TGCGCCAGCAGTCTGTCGCGCGGGTCGACTTACGAGCAGTACTTC
CASSLSRGSTYEQYF
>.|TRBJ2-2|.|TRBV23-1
TGCGCCAGCAGTCAATTGGCAGGGGCTTGTTCCGGGGAGCTGTTTTTT
CASSQLAGACSGELFF
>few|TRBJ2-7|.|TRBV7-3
TGTGCCAGCAGCTCAATGACAGCCTCCTACGAGCAGTACTTC
CASSSMTASYEQYF
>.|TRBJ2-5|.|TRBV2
TGTGCCAGCAGGCCCGGCGGGGGCCCACAAGAGACCCAGTACTTC
CASRPGGGPQETQYF
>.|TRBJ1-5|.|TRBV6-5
TGTGCCAGCAGATCGGGATATAGCAATCAGCCCCAGCATTTT
CASRSGYSNQPQHF
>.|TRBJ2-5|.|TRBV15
TGTGCCACCAGCAGAGTCCCGGGCCCCACCGGGCAAGAGACCCAGTACTTC
CATSRVPGPTGQETQYF
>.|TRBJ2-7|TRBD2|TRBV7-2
TGTGCCAGCAGGACATACCGGGGGGGACCCTCCGAGCAGTACTTC
CASRTYRGGPSEQYF
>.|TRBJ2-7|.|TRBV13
TGTGCCAGCAGCATTCGGACGGTTTCCTACGAGCAGTACTTC
CASSIRTVSYEQYF
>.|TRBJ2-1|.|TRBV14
TGTGCCAGCAGCCAAGATCGGGGTAATGAGCAGTTCTTC
CASSQDRGNEQFF
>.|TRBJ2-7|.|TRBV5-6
TGTGCCAGCAGCGGGAGCCCGGGGGCTTTCTCCTACGAGCAGTACTTC
CASSGSPGAFSYEQYF
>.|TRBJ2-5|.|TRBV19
TGTGCCAGTAGTCCAGCGGGTTGGGAGACCCAGTACTTC
CASSPAGWETQYF
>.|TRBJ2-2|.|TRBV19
TGTGCCAGTAGTATACTTAGCACGGGAACCGGGGAGCTGTTTTTT
CASSILSTGTGELFF
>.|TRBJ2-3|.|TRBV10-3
TGTGCCATCAGTGACCCGGACCGTTTAGATACGCAGTATTTT
CAISDPDRLDTQYF
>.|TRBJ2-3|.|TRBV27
TGTGCCAGCAGCCACTCTGGGGGTACTAGCACAGATACGCAGTATTTT
CASSHSGGTSTDTQYF
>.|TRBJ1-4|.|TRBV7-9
TGTGCCAGCAGCCCCATCCGGACTAATGAAAAACTGTTTTTT
CASSPIRTNEKLFF
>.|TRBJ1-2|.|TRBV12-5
TGTGCTAGTGGCCCGAGTCGAGACTATGGCTACACCTTC
CASGPSRDYGYTF
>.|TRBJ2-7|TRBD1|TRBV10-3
TGTGCCATAGCACCCGGGCAGGGGGCCTACGAGCAGTACTTC
CAIAPGQGAYEQYF
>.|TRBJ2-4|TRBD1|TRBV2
TGTGCCAGCAGCGCGACAGGGGAGACCAAAAACATTCAGTACTTC
CASSATGETKNIQYF
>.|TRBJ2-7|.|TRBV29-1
TGCAGCGTTGAGGACAGAGGGAAATCCTACGAGCAGTACTTC
CSVEDRGKSYEQYF
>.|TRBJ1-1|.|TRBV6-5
TGTGCCAGCAGCCACGACTCGAACACTGAAGCTTTCTTT
CASSHDSNTEAFF
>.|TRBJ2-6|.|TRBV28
TGTGCTAGTCAGTGGTCGGGGGCCTCTTGGGCCAACGTCCTGACTTTC
CASQWSGASWANVLTF
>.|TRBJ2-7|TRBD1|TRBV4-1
TGCGCCAGCAGCCAAGTTAGCGGTCAGGGGGCCGCCTACGAGCAGTACTTC
CASSQVSGQGAAYEQYF
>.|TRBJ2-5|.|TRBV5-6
TGTGCCAGCAGCTTCTCTCAGGGGGGAGAGACCCAGTACTTC
CASSFSQGGETQYF
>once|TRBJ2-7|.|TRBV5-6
TGTGCCAGCAGCGGCAGGGGCCCGGGGAGGATCGACTACGAGCAGTACTTC
CASSGRGPGRIDYEQYF
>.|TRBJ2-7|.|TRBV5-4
TGTGCCAGCAGCTCGGACCCCTCGAACTACGAGCAGTACTTC
CASSSDPSNYEQYF
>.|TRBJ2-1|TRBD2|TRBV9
TGTGCCAGCAGCGCCGGGACTAGCGGCTACAATGAGCAGTTCTTC
CASSAGTSGYNEQFF
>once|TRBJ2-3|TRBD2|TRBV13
TGTGCCAGCAGCCCCCTGACTCGGGGGGGAGGAGATACGCAGTATTTT
CASSPLTRGGGDTQYF
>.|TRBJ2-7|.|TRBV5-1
TGCGCCAGCAGCCTAGAGGACAACTCCTACGAGCAGTACTTC
CASSLEDNSYEQYF
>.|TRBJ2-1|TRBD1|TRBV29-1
TGCAGCGTTGAGGGCCGGGACAGGGAGATCTATGAGCAGTTCTTC
CSVEGRDREIYEQFF
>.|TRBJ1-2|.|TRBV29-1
TGCAGCGTTTGGACATCAGCTAACTATGGCTACACCTTC
CSVWTSANYGYTF
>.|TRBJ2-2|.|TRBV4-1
TGCGCCAGCAGCCAAAGGGCCCCGGGGGAGGACACCGGGGAGCTGTTTTTT
CASSQRAPGEDTGELFF
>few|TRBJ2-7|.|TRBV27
TGTGCCAGCAGCAATCGAGGGAGTTTCTCCTACGAGCAGTACTTC
CASSNRGSFSYEQYF
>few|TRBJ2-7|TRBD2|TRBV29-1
TGCAGCGCCTTAGCGGGGGGAAGCTCCTACGAGCAGTACTTC
CSALAGGSSYEQYF
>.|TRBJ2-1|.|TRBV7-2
TGTGCCAGCAGCTTCGGGGGGCACGCCTACAATGAGCAGTTCTTC
CASSFGGHAYNEQFF
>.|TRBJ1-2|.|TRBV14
TGTGCCAGCAGCCAAGGGGGGTCCTATGGCTACACCTTC
CASSQGGSYGYTF
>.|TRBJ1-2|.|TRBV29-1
TGCAGCGTACCCGGCGGGGGCTATGGCTACACCTTC
CSVPGGGYGYTF
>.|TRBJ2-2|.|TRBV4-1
TGCGCCAGCAGCCATGGTCCGGGACAGAACACCGGGGAGCTGTTTTTT
CASSHGPGQNTGELFF
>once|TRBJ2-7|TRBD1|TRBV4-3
TGCGCCAGCAGCCAAGGATGGGACAGGGAAAAGGACGAGCAGTACTTC
CASSQGWDREKDEQYF
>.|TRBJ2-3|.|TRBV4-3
TGCGCCAGCAGCCAAGACTGGAGCCCCACAGATACGCAGTATTTT
CASSQDWSPTDTQYF
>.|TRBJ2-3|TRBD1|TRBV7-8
TGTGCCAGCAGCTTAAATAGGGACAGGGTTCTCGGGGATACGCAGTATTTT
CASSLNRDRVLGDTQYF
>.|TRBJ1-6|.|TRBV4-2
TGTGCCAGCAGCCAAGACGGGGCCATAGATCGGAATTCACCCCTCCACTTT
CASSQDGAIDRNSPLHF
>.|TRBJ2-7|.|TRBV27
TGTGCCAGCAGTTTGGCAGGACATAAGGTTGGCGAGCAGTACTTC
CASSLAGHKVGEQYF
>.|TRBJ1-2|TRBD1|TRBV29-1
TGCAGCGTTCCCGGGACAGGGGTTGGCTACACCTTC
CSVPGTGVGYTF
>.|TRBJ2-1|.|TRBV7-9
TGTGCCAGCAGCTTAGATCTGGGGGGAAACAACAATGAGCAGTTCTTC
CASSLDLGGNNNEQFF
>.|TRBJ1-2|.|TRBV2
TGTGCCAGCAGGGACAGTATCTTTGGCTACACCTTC
CASRDSIFGYTF